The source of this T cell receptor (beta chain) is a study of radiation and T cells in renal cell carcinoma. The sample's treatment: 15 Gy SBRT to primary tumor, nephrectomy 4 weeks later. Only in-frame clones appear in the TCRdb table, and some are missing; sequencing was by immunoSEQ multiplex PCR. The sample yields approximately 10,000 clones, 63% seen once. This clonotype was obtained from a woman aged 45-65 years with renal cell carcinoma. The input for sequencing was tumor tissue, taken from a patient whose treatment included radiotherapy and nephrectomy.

In nucleotides, the CDR3 is TGTGCCAGCAGCTTGGCGGACAGCTATGGCTACACCTTC. Translating gives CASSLADSYGYTF. The chain recombines TRBV5-6 with TRBJ1-2; weak D call: TRBD1 (6 bases). The V end was cut by 0 bases, the J end by 4 bases, with 7 bases between. Germline loops: CDR1 SGHDT, CDR2 YYEEEE. This CDR3 has 13 amino acids.